The rows below give T cell receptor beta chains drawn from one sample of a study of blood T cell repertoires in COVID-19. Here immunoSEQ multiplex PCR was the method, and the copy in TCRdb shows in-frame clones only, minus some. Among tens of thousands of clones listed, about 82% were seen once. The sequenced sample was peripheral blood. Every receptor here comes from a man aged 80 or over with active COVID-19. CDR3s include the opening cysteine and the closing phenylalanine or tryptophan. The order of the fields is V gene, clone size, CDR3 protein. Expanded clones are given a class, and other clones once, few, many or no size at all.

v_call: TRBV19
clone_size: NA
cdr3_aa: CASSIVTEEKLFF

v_call: TRBV7-2
clone_size: NA
cdr3_aa: CASSLNRGETQYF

v_call: TRBV2
clone_size: NA
cdr3_aa: CASRAGGLNTGELFF

v_call: TRBV2
clone_size: NA
cdr3_aa: CASSGGTGGNQPQHF

v_call: TRBV7-6
clone_size: NA
cdr3_aa: CASSRTSGGANTQYF

v_call: TRBV29-1
clone_size: NA
cdr3_aa: CSVGRTSGGAHTQYF

v_call: TRBV27
clone_size: NA
cdr3_aa: CASSRTAGGFYNEQFF

v_call: TRBV5-8
clone_size: NA
cdr3_aa: CASSSPGGNQETQYF

v_call: TRBV7-2
clone_size: NA
cdr3_aa: CASSDGLNNEQFF

v_call: TRBV7-8
clone_size: NA
cdr3_aa: CASSLGGGGIDTQYF

v_call: TRBV20-1
clone_size: NA
cdr3_aa: CSAFTDIQYF

v_call: TRBV27
clone_size: once
cdr3_aa: CASSLQGGGFQPQHF

v_call: TRBV2
clone_size: NA
cdr3_aa: CASSLCTGTRCEQFF

v_call: TRBV7-2
clone_size: NA
cdr3_aa: CASSLAPLAGGRTSTDTQYF

v_call: TRBV9
clone_size: NA
cdr3_aa: CASSVHGGNTEAFF

v_call: TRBV25-1
clone_size: NA
cdr3_aa: CASSDPVSPREKLFF

v_call: TRBV25-1
clone_size: NA
cdr3_aa: CASSEPGASYEQYF

v_call: TRBV9
clone_size: NA
cdr3_aa: CASSVGPLARSYEQYF

v_call: TRBV15
clone_size: NA
cdr3_aa: CATSRDQGRETQYF

v_call: TRBV29-1
clone_size: NA
cdr3_aa: CSVQGAVDTQYF

v_call: TRBV6-5
clone_size: NA
cdr3_aa: CASSTRDRTYGYTF

v_call: TRBV4-1
clone_size: NA
cdr3_aa: CASSQDSGGSTEAFF

v_call: TRBV5-1
clone_size: NA
cdr3_aa: CASRVDSDLFNEQFF

v_call: TRBV13
clone_size: once
cdr3_aa: CASSLASGATDTQYF

v_call: TRBV5-1
clone_size: NA
cdr3_aa: CASSLEPSGGAETQYF

v_call: TRBV27
clone_size: NA
cdr3_aa: CASRMRSEAYGYTF

v_call: TRBV7-8
clone_size: NA
cdr3_aa: CASSLALFPAETQYF

v_call: TRBV5-4
clone_size: once
cdr3_aa: CASSETGGAGNTIYF

v_call: TRBV7-2
clone_size: NA
cdr3_aa: CASSLAGGADTQYF

v_call: TRBV28
clone_size: once
cdr3_aa: CASSLYRGSSYNEQFF

v_call: TRBV30
clone_size: NA
cdr3_aa: CAWGPLSGSGNTIYF

v_call: TRBV20-1
clone_size: NA
cdr3_aa: CSATKHNEQFF

v_call: TRBV6-5
clone_size: NA
cdr3_aa: CASRSATNYGYTF

v_call: TRBV5-1
clone_size: NA
cdr3_aa: CASSLGGDGSPLHF

v_call: TRBV24-1
clone_size: NA
cdr3_aa: CATSRGTGGSDTQYF

v_call: TRBV5-1
clone_size: few
cdr3_aa: CASSLGPAGGDYGYTF

v_call: TRBV7-2
clone_size: few
cdr3_aa: CASSFGHQPGQQQYF

v_call: TRBV12-3/TRBV12-4
clone_size: NA
cdr3_aa: CASSRGGAKGYTF

v_call: TRBV27
clone_size: NA
cdr3_aa: CETRRLVYEAFF

v_call: TRBV19
clone_size: NA
cdr3_aa: CASSIRDRAETQYF

v_call: TRBV5-1
clone_size: once
cdr3_aa: CASSLTGYTGELFF

v_call: TRBV11-2
clone_size: NA
cdr3_aa: CASSPLADNEQFF

v_call: TRBV30
clone_size: NA
cdr3_aa: CAWTRGGTGSYEQYF

v_call: TRBV18
clone_size: NA
cdr3_aa: CASSPRQGVGEQYF

v_call: TRBV7-7
clone_size: NA
cdr3_aa: CASSLGGLAGKETQYF

v_call: TRBV2
clone_size: NA
cdr3_aa: CASTTGTSSTDTQYF

v_call: TRBV29-1
clone_size: NA
cdr3_aa: CSVDRSKGGYGYTF